A single sample is the source of the 2 T cell receptor beta chains below, sequenced in a study of cytomegalovirus exposure and HLA in healthy donors (dated by TCRdb to about 2017). The library was produced with the immunoSEQ multiplex PCR assay. For the multiplex PCR, a mixture combining 60 forward primers for TCR Vbeta segments and 13 reverse primers for TCR Jbeta segments was used. TCRdb provides this immuneACCESS table in a form limited to in-frame rearrangements. Some clones are lacking; in checked studies, under half of them reflect an unresolved V gene, and why the rest are absent is not known. This sample has over 60,000 clones in its table, and about 70% of those were observed once. The top ten constitute around 3% of the sample. Sequenced material: PBMCs. The receptors were sampled from a man in his late teens or twenties in good health and CMV-seronegative.

Regarding this clone: Sequence at one end of the junction differs from germline and may be a read error. The chain employs TRBV4-1 and TRBJ1-2, with 10 nucleotides matching TRBD1. The germline gives CDR1 MGHRA, CDR2 YSYEKL. The CDR3 runs 20 residues. The CDR3 sequence is CASSQDWGDFFLRGQGDISF. The CDR3 DNA reads TGCGCCAGCAGCCAAGATTGGGGGGATTTTTTTTTAAGAGGACAGGGGGACATCTCCTTC.

V usage is TRBV6-5 and J usage is TRBJ2-2; 8 nucleotides align to TRBD1. Trimming at V came to 2 bases and at J to 7 bases, leaving 6 bases not matched to a gene. The germline gives CDR1 MNHEY, CDR2 SVGAGI. There are 15 residues in the CDR3. The CDR3 DNA reads as TGTGCCAGCAGTTACGCCGGACAGGGAGGCGGGGAGCTGTTTTTT. Amino acids: CASSYAGQGGGELFF.